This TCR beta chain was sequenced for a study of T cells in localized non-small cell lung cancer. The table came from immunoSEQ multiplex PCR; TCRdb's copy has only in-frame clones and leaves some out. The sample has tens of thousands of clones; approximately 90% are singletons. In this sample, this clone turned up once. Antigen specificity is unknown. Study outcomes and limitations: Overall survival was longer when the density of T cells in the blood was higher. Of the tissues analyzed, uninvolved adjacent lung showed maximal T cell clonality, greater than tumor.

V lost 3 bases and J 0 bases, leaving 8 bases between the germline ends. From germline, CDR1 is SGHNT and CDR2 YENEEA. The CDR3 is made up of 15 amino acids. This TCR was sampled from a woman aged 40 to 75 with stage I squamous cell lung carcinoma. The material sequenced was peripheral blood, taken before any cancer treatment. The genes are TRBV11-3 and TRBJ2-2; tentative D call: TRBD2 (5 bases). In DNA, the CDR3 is TGTGCCAGCAGCTTGTCGGGGACGAACACCGGGGAGCTGTTTTTT. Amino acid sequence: CASSLSGTNTGELFF.